This T cell receptor (beta chain) is from a study of OX40 agonist ivuxolimab in advanced cancers. For the wider study: Ivuxolimab was an agonistic, fully human IgG2 monoclonal antibody directed against OX40 (CD134), a costimulatory receptor. Patients were allowed to have had prior anti-PD-1, anti-PD-L1 or anti-CTLA-4 therapy, and roughly two fifths of the dose-escalation patients had been treated with checkpoint inhibitors. Partial responses occurred in three dose-escalation patients: two with cutaneous melanoma and one with hepatocellular carcinoma. The monotherapy dose-escalation portion (N ≈ 50 patients) of the phase I ivuxolimab trial is reported in the paper. Among the 52 dose-escalation patients, some 20 had hepatocellular carcinoma, about 15 melanoma, 9 renal cell carcinoma and 9 head and neck cancer. Intravenous ivuxolimab was administered to patients every 2 weeks at six dose levels: 0.01, 0.1, 0.3, 1.5, 3 and 10 mg/kg. The purpose of peripheral TCRbeta sequencing was to test whether ivuxolimab changed TCR sequence diversity and led to clonal T-cell expansion. The dose-escalation cohort was 80% to 90% male with a mean age of about 60 years, ranging from roughly 20 to 80.

Genomic DNA was extracted from sorted cells for sequencing of the TCRbeta CDR3 region. The immunoSEQ Assay was used for sequencing of TCRbeta CDR3 regions. The table was pulled from immuneACCESS by TCRdb, which kept in-frame rearrangements only. Such tables lose some clones; where checked, under half of the loss comes from unresolved V genes, and the rest has no known cause. The sample profile shows about 84,000 clones; about 89% of them were found once. Together, the top ten hold more than 0.35% of the sample. Patients with autoimmune disease history or receiving systemic immunosuppression were excluded from the trial. Peripheral blood for TCR sequencing was drawn from every dose cohort at baseline, at cycle 4 day 1 and at cycle 7 day 1. The samples were drawn from a first-in-human, open-label, multicenter phase I dose-escalation trial of ivuxolimab. The trial enrolled adults with locally advanced or metastatic head and neck squamous cell, hepatocellular, melanoma or renal cell carcinoma. Before TCR sequencing, CD4+ T cells and CD8+ T cells from peripheral blood were sorted into separate populations.

Here is what the overall study found, with its caveats: Low levels of normalized T-cell clonal expansion were also seen in some patients who did not respond. Clonal expansion of both CD4+ and CD8+ blood T cells was observed from baseline to week 6 at doses 0.1 to 3.0 mg/kg. Which antigens the clonally expanded peripheral T cells were specific for was not determined. After ivuxolimab, more expanded clones were found on average in CD8+ T cells than in CD4+ T cells. In the 0.1-3.0 mg/kg groups, partial responders were among the patients with the lowest normalized peripheral clonal expansion, particularly in CD8+ T cells.

CDR1 and CDR2, looked up from the germline V gene (reference sequence), are MNHNY and SVGAGI. The CDR3, cysteine through phenylalanine, is 15 amino acids long. Solely the CDR3 DNA is kept, with 45 bases framed from the first base. Trimming accounts for 2 bases at V and 1 base at J, while the number of junction bases matched to no gene is 2. In regard to this clone: The clone's antigen remains unknown. No quality values exist for individual bases; no much larger clone is one base distant.

The receptor was isolated from an adult with an advanced solid tumor such as melanoma, head and neck, liver or kidney cancer. Specimen: CD4+ or CD8+ T cells sorted from blood, collected in a trial of the OX40 agonist ivuxolimab. The chain was built from TRBV6-6 and TRBJ2-4; TRBD2 fits 7 bases in the junction. This receptor carries the CDR3 CASSYDGGAKNIQYF. The nucleotides are TGTGCCAGCAGTTACGACGGGGGGGCCAAAAACATTCAGTACTTC.